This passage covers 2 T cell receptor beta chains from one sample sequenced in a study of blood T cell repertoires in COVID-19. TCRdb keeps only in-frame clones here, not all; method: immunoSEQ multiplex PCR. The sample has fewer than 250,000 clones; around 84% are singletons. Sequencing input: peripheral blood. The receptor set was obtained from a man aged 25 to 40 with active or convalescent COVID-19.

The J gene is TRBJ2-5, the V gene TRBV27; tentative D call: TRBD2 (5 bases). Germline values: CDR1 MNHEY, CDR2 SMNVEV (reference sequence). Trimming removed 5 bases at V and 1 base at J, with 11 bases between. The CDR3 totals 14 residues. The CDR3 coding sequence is TGTGCCAGCAGTACCCTGGGGAGCCAAGAGACCCAGTACTTC. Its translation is CASSTLGSQETQYF.

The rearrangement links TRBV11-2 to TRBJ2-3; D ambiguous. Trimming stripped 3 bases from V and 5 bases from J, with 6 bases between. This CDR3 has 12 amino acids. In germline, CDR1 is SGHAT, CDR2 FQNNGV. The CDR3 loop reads CASSFARDTQYF. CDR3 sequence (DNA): TGTGCCAGCAGCTTTGCGAGAGATACGCAGTATTTT.